A single sample is the source of the 25 T cell receptor beta chains below, sequenced in a study of blood T cell repertoires in COVID-19. Measured with immunoSEQ multiplex PCR; TCRdb has only the in-frame clones, and not every one. The profile shows hundreds of thousands of clones, about 88% of them singletons. Sequencing used PBMCs or T cells enriched from blood (not recorded which). Receptor source: a woman between 50 and 59 years old who had recovered from COVID-19.

CDR3 nucleotide sequence: TGCGCCAGCAGTAAATCGGGAGGGCCCGGAGCAGAGACCCAGTACTTC. Protein product: CASSKSGGPGAETQYF. V usage is TRBV5-1 and J usage is TRBJ2-5; 8 bases are a match to TRBD2. The J segment lost 4 bases and the V segment lost 5 bases, leaving 13 bases of the junction unmatched. This CDR3 comprises 16 residues. The germline gives CDR1 SGHRS, CDR2 YFSETQ.

This chain links TRBV18 with TRBJ2-2, with D perhaps TRBD1 (6 bases). CDR3 length equals 16 residues. The germline V gene has CDR1 KGHSH and CDR2 LQKENI. V was trimmed by 2 bases and J by 9 bases, leaving 19 bases between them. The CDR3 nucleotides are TGTGCCAGCTCACCATTAACAGGGTTCGGGTCCCGGGAGCTGTTTTTT. It translates to CASSPLTGFGSRELFF. The complete variable domain, with remaining parts taken from reference TRBV18 and TRBJ2-2, reads NAGVMQNPRHLVRRRGQEARLRCSPMKGHSHVYWYRQLPEEGLKFMVYLQKENIIDESGMPKERFSAEFPKEGPSILRIQQVVRGDSAAYFCASSPLTGFGSRELFFGEGSRLTVL.

This chain connects TRBV11-3 to TRBJ2-7; the D gene is possibly TRBD2 (6 bases). V lost 11 bases to trimming and J lost 2 bases, with 19 bases between them. CDR1 and CDR2 (germline): SGHNT, YENEEA. CDR3 size: 14 residues. This CDR3 is CALPEGQTTYEQYF. CDR3 DNA sequence: TGTGCCTTACCGGAGGGTCAGACCACCTACGAGCAGTACTTC.

The chain carries TRBV5-1 and TRBJ1-2; 10 bases agree with TRBD1. Trimming removed 4 bases from V and 4 bases from J; junction bases left unmatched: 4. This CDR3 is built from 14 residues. Germline CDR1 SGHRS, CDR2 YFSETQ. This CDR3 reads CASSGDRGVYGYTF. The CDR3 DNA reads as TGCGCCAGCAGCGGGGACAGGGGAGTCTATGGCTACACCTTC.

The J gene is TRBJ2-7, the V gene TRBV9, with D perhaps matching TRBD1 (6 bases). Looked up from germline, CDR1 is SGDLS and CDR2 is YYNGEE. The CDR3 totals 14 residues. Trimming stripped 0 bases from V and 6 bases from J, with 13 bases between. CDR3 sequence reads: CASSVARGSGEQYF. CDR3 nucleotides: TGTGCCAGCAGCGTAGCGAGGGGGTCGGGCGAGCAGTACTTC.

In the case of this clone: The junction departs from germline at one end; a sequencing error may be responsible. The rearrangement joins TRBV28 to TRBJ2-7; 13 bases align to TRBD2. CDR1 is MDHEN and CDR2 is SYDVKM in the germline V gene. CDR3 length equals 13 residues. The CDR3 nucleotides read TGTGCCAGCAGCCGGACTAGCGGGAGCCGCCCGGGGTTC. Amino acids: CASSRTSGSRPGF. The variable domain in full, completed from reference TRBV28 and TRBJ2-7, reads DVKVTQSSRYLVKRTGEKVFLECVQDMDHENMFWYRQDPGLGLRLIYFSYDVKMKEKGDIPEGYSVSREKKERFSLILESASTNQTSMYLCASSRTSGSRPGFGPGTRLTVT.

The genes are TRBV19 and TRBJ1-1; 9 bases align to TRBD1. Germline CDR1 is LNHDA and CDR2 is SQIVND (reference sequence). With V trimmed by 7 bases and J by 4 bases, 10 bases remained unmatched. The CDR3 is 15 amino acids. CDR3 amino acids: CASTIRTGASTEAFF. The CDR3 DNA is TGTGCCAGTACCATCCGGACAGGGGCAAGCACTGAAGCTTTCTTT.

The chain carries TRBV18 and TRBJ1-1; D is perhaps TRBD1 (5 bases). V was cut by 3 bases and J by 0 bases, with 11 bases left in between. The germline gives CDR1 KGHSH, CDR2 LQKENI. This CDR3 spans 15 amino acids. The chain's CDR3 is CASSPRTRMNTEAFF. The DNA for the CDR3 is TGTGCCAGCTCACCCCGGACAAGAATGAACACTGAAGCTTTCTTT.

The chain links TRBV9 to TRBJ2-1; D gene uncertain. Per germline, CDR1 SGDLS and CDR2 YYNGEE. The ends were cut back, 3 bases at V and 8 bases at J, with 15 bases in the middle. The CDR3 length is 14 residues. CDR3 DNA: TGTGCCAGCAGCGGCAGCGAGATTATCGATGAGCAGTTCTTC. Residues: CASSGSEIIDEQFF.

V gene TRBV9 combines with J gene TRBJ2-2; D uncertain. This CDR3 region has 15 residues. The germline V gene encodes CDR1 SGDLS and CDR2 YYNGEE. Between the trimmed V and J ends, which lost 0 bases and 5 bases, there was a span of 11 bases. In DNA, the CDR3 is TGTGCCAGCAGCGTAGGCCCAGGAAGAACCGGGGAGCTGTTTTTT. As protein: CASSVGPGRTGELFF.

The chain uses TRBV19 and TRBJ1-2; the D is unclear. The germline V and J ends were trimmed by 3 bases and 7 bases, with 15 bases remaining between them. Per the germline V gene, CDR1 is LNHDA and CDR2 is SQIVND (reference sequence). This CDR3 is 14 amino acids long. The CDR3 protein is CASSMDYAWGGYTF. CDR3 bases: TGTGCCAGTAGTATGGACTACGCTTGGGGTGGCTACACCTTC. Full variable domain (remainder filled in from reference TRBV19 and TRBJ1-2): DGGITQSPKYLFRKEGQNVTLSCEQNLNHDAMYWYRQDPGQGLRLIYYSQIVNDFQKGDIAEGYSVSREKKESFPLTVTSAQKNPTAFYLCASSMDYAWGGYTFGSGTRLTVV.

DNA of the CDR3: TGTGCCAGCCGCAAGGGGTTATCCTCCTACGAGCAGTACTTC. It specifies CASRKGLSSYEQYF. The chain couples TRBV6-5 to TRBJ2-7, with D tentatively TRBD1 (5 bases). Germline CDR1 is MNHEY and CDR2 is SVGAGI. This CDR3 contains 14 residues. Trimming removed 8 bases at V and 0 bases at J, with 14 bases between.

The gene calls are TRBV7-2 and TRBJ2-5; TRBD2 aligns across 14 bases. Looked up from germline, CDR1 is SGHTA and CDR2 is FQGNSA. J was trimmed by 3 bases and V by 3 bases; bases with no gene match: 0. The CDR3 contains 15 residues. The chain's CDR3 is CASSLGLAGEETQYF. In nucleotides, the CDR3 is TGTGCCAGCAGCTTGGGACTAGCGGGAGAAGAGACCCAGTACTTC.

The chain has TRBV28 and TRBJ2-6, with D perhaps TRBD2 (5 bases). The CDR3 is made up of 15 amino acids. Germline V lookup: CDR1 MDHEN, CDR2 SYDVKM. V dropped 2 bases and J dropped 0 bases, with 5 bases sitting between them. This CDR3 reads CASSLRGSGANVLTF. The CDR3 nucleotides read TGTGCCAGCAGTTTACGGGGCTCTGGGGCCAACGTCCTGACTTTC.

The rearrangement uses TRBV6-6 and TRBJ1-1; D may be TRBD1 (6 bases). Trimming shortened V by 7 bases and J by 1 base, and 16 bases separated the two germline ends. Germline V CDR1 and CDR2: MNHNY, SVGAGI (reference sequence). The CDR3 totals 15 residues. The CDR3 is CASTHGGRGNTEAFF. The DNA for the CDR3 is TGTGCCAGCACCCACGGGGGGCGCGGGAACACTGAAGCTTTCTTT.

The J gene is TRBJ2-1, the V gene TRBV10-2, with 7 bases matching TRBD2. This CDR3 region has 15 residues. From germline, CDR1 is WSHSY and CDR2 SAAADI. The V gene end was trimmed by 3 bases and the J gene end by 3 bases; junction bases not matched to a gene: 5. CDR3 nucleotide sequence: TGCGCCAGCAGTGACTCCGTAGCGGGCTACAATGAGCAGTTCTTC. Its protein product is CASSDSVAGYNEQFF.

This chain joins TRBV5-1 and TRBJ1-1; possible D gene TRBD1, 5 bases. This CDR3 region has 14 residues. The germline gives CDR1 SGHRS, CDR2 YFSETQ. V lost 0 bases and J lost 4, with 10 bases in between. The CDR3 here is CASSLGQIGTEAFF. The DNA for the CDR3 is TGCGCCAGCAGCTTGGGACAGATAGGCACTGAAGCTTTCTTT.

The CDR3 nucleotides are TGTGCCAGCTCACCTACCACAGGGGGCGTCCGATCCGAGCAGTACTTC. Protein sequence: CASSPTTGGVRSEQYF. The V call is TRBV18, the J call TRBJ2-7; 9 bases are a match to TRBD1. The germline V gene encodes CDR1 KGHSH and CDR2 LQKENI. The CDR3 sequence is 16 residues long. The V segment lost 3 bases and the J segment 6 bases; nucleotides outside the gene matches: 12.

This rearrangement joins TRBV7-2 to TRBJ2-3, with D possibly being TRBD1 (6 bases). Trimming pared 7 bases from V and 0 bases from J, leaving 17 bases between. Germline V gives CDR1 SGHTA, CDR2 FQGNSA. This CDR3 comprises 16 residues. The CDR3: CASTPLPGVSTDTQYF. The CDR3, as DNA: TGTGCCAGCACCCCTCTTCCAGGGGTGAGCACAGATACGCAGTATTTT.

The chain has TRBV11-2 and TRBJ1-1; TRBD1 agrees at 7 bases. Germline lookup yields CDR1 SGHAT and CDR2 FQNNGV. The CDR3 is made up of 14 amino acids. Trimming at V came to 5 bases and at J to 4 bases, leaving 7 bases not matched to a gene. CDR3 DNA sequence: TGTGCCAGCAGCCCTTCAGGGGGTCCCACTGAAGCTTTCTTT. This encodes CASSPSGGPTEAFF.

The chain carries TRBV20-1 and TRBJ1-2, with TRBD1 matching over 8 bases. The CDR3 is 11 amino acids. Germline V gene data show CDR1 as DFQATT and CDR2 as SNEGSKA (reference sequence). Germline trimming cut 4 bases from V and 8 bases from J; bases unmatched to any gene: 3. CDR3 protein: CSATDRGGYTF. CDR3 sequence (DNA): TGCAGTGCTACCGACAGGGGAGGCTACACCTTC.

CDR3 in amino acids: CASSYSNSGGNEKLFF. CDR3 nucleotide sequence: TGTGCCAGCAGTTACTCGAACTCCGGCGGGAATGAAAAACTGTTTTTT. The rearrangement links TRBV6-5 to TRBJ1-4, with no clear D. CDR1 MNHEY and CDR2 SVGAGI come from the germline V gene. The CDR3 extends over 16 amino acids. Trimming left V 0 bases short and J 5 bases short, with 13 bases between.

The rearrangement uses TRBV9 and TRBJ2-1; 8 bases match TRBD2. With 0 bases clipped from V and 3 bases from J, the junction kept 2 bases outside the gene matches. The CDR3 runs to 15 residues. Germline CDR1 SGDLS, CDR2 YYNGEE. The CDR3 coding sequence is TGTGCCAGCAGCGTAGTAGCGGGAATCTACAATGAGCAGTTCTTC. This sequence encodes CASSVVAGIYNEQFF.

This clone was detected only once. This chain joins TRBV18 and TRBJ2-3; perhaps TRBD2 as D (5 bases). Trimming shortened V by 0 bases and J by 9 bases, and 7 bases separated the two germline ends. Germline-derived CDR1 and CDR2 are KGHSH and LQKENI. The CDR3 is 12 residues long. This CDR3 is CASSPPRRTQYF. For the CDR3, the DNA is TGTGCCAGCTCACCACCAAGGAGGACGCAGTATTTT.

The chain is built from TRBV28 and TRBJ1-3; no clear D gene. The V end lost 5 bases, the J end lost 8 bases, and 22 bases lay between the germline ends. The CDR3 loop spans 16 amino acids. Germline V gene lookup returns CDR1 MDHEN and CDR2 SYDVKM. CDR3 protein: CASSPPVRSRLHTIYF. DNA for the CDR3: TGTGCCAGCAGTCCCCCGGTACGATCTCGTTTACACACCATATATTTT.